This TCR beta chain was recovered during a study of T cell responses to AZD1222 COVID-19 vaccine. The study's findings and limits: Vaccine-associated CD4 TCRs spanned spike, dominant at 160-218 and 743-854.

The germline CDR1 and CDR2 sequences are SGHVS and FQNEAQ. The CDR3 runs to 11 residues. Trimming stripped 5 bases from V and 5 bases from J, with 6 bases between. The assay was immunoSEQ multiplex PCR, and TCRdb's table has in-frame clones only and misses some. The top ten clones hold approximately 7.6% of a sample with 95,000 to 150,000 clones, 85% to 90% of them seen once. As to this clone: Antigen unknown.

The chain has TRBV7-8 and TRBJ2-5; D is unclear. The material sequenced was peripheral blood, taken on day 0 of AZD1222 vaccination. This TCR was sampled from an adult in good health. The CDR3 reads CASSPLETQYF. CDR3 bases: TGTGCCAGCAGCCCCTTGGAGACCCAGTACTTC.